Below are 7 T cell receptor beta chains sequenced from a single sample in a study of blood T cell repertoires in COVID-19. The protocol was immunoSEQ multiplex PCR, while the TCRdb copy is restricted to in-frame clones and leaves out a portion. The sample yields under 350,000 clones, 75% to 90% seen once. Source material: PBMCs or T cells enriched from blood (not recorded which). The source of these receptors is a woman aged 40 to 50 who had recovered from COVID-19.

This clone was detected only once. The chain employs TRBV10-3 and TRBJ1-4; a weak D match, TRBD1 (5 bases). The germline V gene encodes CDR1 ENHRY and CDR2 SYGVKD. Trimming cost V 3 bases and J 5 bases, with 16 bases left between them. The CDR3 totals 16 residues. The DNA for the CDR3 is TGTGCCATCAGTGATATTCCTCAGGGCCCGAATGAAAAACTGTTTTTT. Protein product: CAISDIPQGPNEKLFF.

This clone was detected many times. CDR3 amino acids: CASSLIWGAEAFF. DNA of the CDR3: TGTGCCAGCAGCTTAATCTGGGGGGCTGAAGCTTTCTTT. The V call is TRBV7-9, the J call TRBJ1-1, with a possible D match to TRBD1 (5 bases). The CDR3 is 13 amino acids. The V end was cut by 2 bases, the J end by 6 bases, with 10 bases between. Germline CDR1 reads SEHNR; CDR2 reads FQNEAQ (reference sequence).

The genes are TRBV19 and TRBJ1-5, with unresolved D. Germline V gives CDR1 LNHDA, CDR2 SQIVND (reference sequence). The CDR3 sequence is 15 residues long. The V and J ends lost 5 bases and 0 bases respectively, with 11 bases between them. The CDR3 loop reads CASSPDIFSNQPQHF. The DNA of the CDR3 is TGTGCCAGTAGTCCCGACATTTTTAGCAATCAGCCCCAGCATTTT. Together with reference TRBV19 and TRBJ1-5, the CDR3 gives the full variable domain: DGGITQSPKYLFRKEGQNVTLSCEQNLNHDAMYWYRQDPGQGLRLIYYSQIVNDFQKGDIAEGYSVSREKKESFPLTVTSAQKNPTAFYLCASSPDIFSNQPQHFGDGTRLSIL.

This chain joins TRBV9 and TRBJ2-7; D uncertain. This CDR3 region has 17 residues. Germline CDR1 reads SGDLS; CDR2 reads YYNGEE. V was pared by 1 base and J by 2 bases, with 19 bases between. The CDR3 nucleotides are TGTGCCAGCAGCGTACCCCTCGAAATCTGGTCTACCTACGAGCAGTACTTC. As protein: CASSVPLEIWSTYEQYF. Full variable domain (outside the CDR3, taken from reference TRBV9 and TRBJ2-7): DSGVTQTPKHLITATGQRVTLRCSPRSGDLSVYWYQQSLDQGLQFLIQYYNGEERAKGNILERFSAQQFPDLHSELNLSSLELGDSALYFCASSVPLEIWSTYEQYFGPGTRLTVT.

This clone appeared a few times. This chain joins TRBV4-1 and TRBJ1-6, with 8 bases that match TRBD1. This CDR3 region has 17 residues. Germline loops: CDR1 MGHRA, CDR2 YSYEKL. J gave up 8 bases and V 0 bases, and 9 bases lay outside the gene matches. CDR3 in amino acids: CASSQEPGQGVDSPLHF. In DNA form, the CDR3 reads TGCGCCAGCAGCCAAGAACCTGGACAGGGAGTAGATTCACCCCTCCACTTT.

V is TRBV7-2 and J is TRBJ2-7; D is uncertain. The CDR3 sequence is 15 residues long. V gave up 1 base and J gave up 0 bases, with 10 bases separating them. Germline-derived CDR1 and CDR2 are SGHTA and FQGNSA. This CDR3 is CASSLGAGHSYEQYF. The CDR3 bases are TGTGCCAGCAGCTTAGGGGCAGGTCACTCCTACGAGCAGTACTTC.

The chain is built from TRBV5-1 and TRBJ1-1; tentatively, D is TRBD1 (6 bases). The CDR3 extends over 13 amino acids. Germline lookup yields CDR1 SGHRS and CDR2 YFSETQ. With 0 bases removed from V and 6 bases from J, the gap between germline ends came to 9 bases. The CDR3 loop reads CASSLGGGAEAFF. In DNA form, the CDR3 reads TGCGCCAGCAGCTTGGGCGGGGGCGCTGAAGCTTTCTTT.